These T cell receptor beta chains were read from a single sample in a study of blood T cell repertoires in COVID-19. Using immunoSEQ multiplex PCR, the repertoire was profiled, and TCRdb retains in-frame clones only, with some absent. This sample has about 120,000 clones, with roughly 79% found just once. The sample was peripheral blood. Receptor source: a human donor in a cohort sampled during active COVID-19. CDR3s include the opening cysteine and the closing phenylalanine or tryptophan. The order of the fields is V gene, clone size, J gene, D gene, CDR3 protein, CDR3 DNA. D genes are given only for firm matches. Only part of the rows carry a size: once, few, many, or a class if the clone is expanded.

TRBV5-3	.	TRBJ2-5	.	CASAPQGLQETQYF	TGTGCCAGCGCCCCCCAGGGATTACAAGAGACCCAGTACTTC
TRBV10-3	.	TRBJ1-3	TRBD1	CASRDRADTIYF	TGTGCCAGCCGGGACAGGGCAGACACCATATATTTT
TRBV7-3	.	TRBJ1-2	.	CASSSQGLYGYTF	TGTGCCAGCAGCTCCCAGGGGCTCTATGGCTACACCTTC
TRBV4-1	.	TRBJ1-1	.	CASSQGPGESTEAFF	TGCGCCAGCAGCCAAGGACCAGGGGAAAGTACTGAAGCTTTCTTT
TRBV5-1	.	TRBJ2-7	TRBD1	CASSQGQAGYEQYF	TGCGCCAGCAGCCAGGGACAGGCGGGGTACGAGCAGTACTTC
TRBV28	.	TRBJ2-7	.	CASNLGQGSYEQYF	TGTGCCAGCAACTTGGGTCAGGGATCCTACGAGCAGTACTTC
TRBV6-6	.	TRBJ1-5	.	CASSYYGGNSNQPQHF	TGTGCCAGCAGTTATTATGGAGGAAATAGCAATCAGCCCCAGCATTTT
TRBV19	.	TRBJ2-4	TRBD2	CASTLTSGTNIQYF	TGTGCCAGTACCCTCACTAGCGGGACAAACATTCAGTACTTC
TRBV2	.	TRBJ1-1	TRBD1	CASSLQGEAFF	TGTGCCAGCAGTCTACAGGGGGAAGCTTTCTTT
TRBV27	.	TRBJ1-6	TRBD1	CASSPYPGQGNSPLHF	TGTGCCAGCAGTCCCTACCCGGGACAGGGAAATTCACCCCTCCACTTT
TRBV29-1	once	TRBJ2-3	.	CSVVTISAGTDTQYF	TGCAGCGTTGTAACCATTAGCGCTGGCACAGATACGCAGTATTTT
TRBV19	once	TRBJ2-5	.	CASSIRGQETQYF	TGTGCCAGTAGTATCAGGGGTCAAGAGACCCAGTACTTC
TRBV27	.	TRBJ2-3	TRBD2	CASSSLQTSGSPQYF	TGTGCCAGCAGTTCCCTTCAGACTAGCGGGAGTCCGCAGTATTTT
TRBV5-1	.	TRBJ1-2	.	CASSHEYGYTF	TGCGCCAGCAGCCATGAGTATGGCTACACCTTC
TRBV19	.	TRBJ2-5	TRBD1	CASSIDLPGQEETQYF	TGTGCCAGTAGTATAGATCTCCCTGGACAGGAAGAGACCCAGTACTTC
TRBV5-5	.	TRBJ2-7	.	CASSFSGEEQYF	TGTGCCAGCAGCTTTTCAGGGGAGGAGCAGTACTTC
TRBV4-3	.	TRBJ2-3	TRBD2	CASSQDLLAGADTQYF	TGCGCCAGCAGCCAGGATCTACTAGCGGGAGCGGATACGCAGTATTTT
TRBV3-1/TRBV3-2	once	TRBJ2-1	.	CASSQLSGGGNEQFF	TGTGCCAGCAGCCAACTGTCAGGGGGAGGCAATGAGCAGTTCTTC
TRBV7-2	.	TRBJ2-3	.	CASSSMAYRSSTDTQYF	TGTGCCAGCAGCTCAATGGCATACAGATCTAGCACAGATACGCAGTATTTT
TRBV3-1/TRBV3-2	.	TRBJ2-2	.	CASSHRTGYTGELFF	TGTGCCAGCAGCCATAGAACGGGATACACCGGGGAGCTGTTTTTT
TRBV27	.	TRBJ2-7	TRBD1	CATRPGTGGSYEQYF	TGTGCCACTCGACCTGGGACAGGGGGCTCCTACGAGCAGTACTTC
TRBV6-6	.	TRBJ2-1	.	CASTNSGTNEQFF	TGTGCCAGCACAAATAGCGGTACCAATGAGCAGTTCTTC
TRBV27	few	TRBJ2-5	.	CARNKGIPKETQYF	TGTGCCAGGAATAAGGGGATCCCTAAAGAGACCCAGTACTTC
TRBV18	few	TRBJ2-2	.	CASSSGYTGELFF	TGTGCCAGCTCATCGGGTTACACCGGGGAGCTGTTTTTT
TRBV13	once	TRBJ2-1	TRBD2	CASSLDGASGGQSYNEQFF	TGTGCCAGCAGCTTAGATGGGGCTAGCGGGGGACAATCCTACAATGAGCAGTTCTTC
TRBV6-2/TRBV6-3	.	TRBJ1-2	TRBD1	CASSYARTGTLYGYTF	TGTGCCAGCAGTTACGCCCGGACAGGAACCCTCTATGGCTACACCTTC
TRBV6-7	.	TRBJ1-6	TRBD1	CASSYSPRLTGAFPWALVSPLHF	TGTGCCAGCAGTTACTCGCCCCGACTTACAGGGGCATTCCCGTGGGCTTTGGTTTCACCCCTCCACTTT
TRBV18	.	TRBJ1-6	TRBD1	CASSPQSGQGYNSPLHF	TGTGCCAGCTCACCTCAGTCGGGACAGGGGTATAATTCACCCCTCCACTTT
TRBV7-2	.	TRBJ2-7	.	CASSFEGNYEQYF	TGTGCCAGCAGCTTTGAGGGTAACTACGAGCAGTACTTC
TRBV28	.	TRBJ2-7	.	CASSILGGAPGQYF	TGTGCCAGCAGTATCTTGGGTGGGGCTCCCGGGCAGTACTTC
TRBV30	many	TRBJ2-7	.	CAWSTATYEQYF	TGTGCCTGGAGCACAGCCACCTACGAGCAGTACTTC
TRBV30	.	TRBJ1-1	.	CAWRYSPDTEAFF	TGTGCCTGGAGATATTCGCCGGACACTGAAGCTTTCTTT
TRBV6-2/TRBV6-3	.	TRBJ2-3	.	CASSYPFRGTDTQYF	TGTGCCAGCAGTTACCCTTTCCGCGGGACAGATACGCAGTATTTT